Shown below are 22 T cell receptor beta chains from a single sample sequenced in a study of T cells in Graves' hyperthyroidism and ophthalmopathy. Amplified TCR beta CDR3 regions derived from RNA transcripts. First-round RT-PCR targeting the TCR CDR3 was performed with the HTBI primer set. TCRdb re-called the multiplex PCR reads with MiXCR, one entry per CDR3 protein. The data contain roughly 570,000 distinct CDR3 sequences, just over 45% of them singletons. Sequencing was done on a sample of peripheral blood or thyroid tissue (not recorded which). These TCRs come from a woman aged 18 to 35 with Graves' hyperthyroidism.

Ten or more counts support this clonotype. The rearrangement links TRBV10-3 to TRBJ1-2; unclear D gene. The CDR3 consists of 13 residues. From germline, CDR1 is ENHRY and CDR2 SYGVKD. The V and J ends lost 1 base and 3 bases respectively, with 6 bases between them. The CDR3 region is CAISELTDYGYTF. DNA of the CDR3: TGTGCCATCAGTGAGTTGACCGACTATGGCTACACCTTC.

The chain joins TRBV7-2 to TRBJ2-2; 9 bases match TRBD1. CDR3 size: 15 residues. The V gene's germline CDR1 is SGHTA and CDR2 FQGNSA. Trimming at V came to 5 bases and at J to 3 bases, leaving 4 bases not matched to a gene. The CDR3 sequence is CASSPDRGDTGELFF. CDR3 DNA sequence: TGTGCCAGCAGCCCCGACAGGGGGGACACCGGGGAGCTGTTTTTT.

This clonotype was seen at least ten times. V and J are TRBV29-1 and TRBJ1-3; tentatively, D is TRBD1 (6 bases). Trimming took off 6 bases at V and 7 bases at J, with 10 bases between the two ends. The CDR3 sequence is 11 residues long. Germline V gene lookup returns CDR1 SQVTM and CDR2 ANQGSEA. For the CDR3, the DNA is TGCAGCGTCAGGGGAAGCAACACCATATATTTT. This encodes CSVRGSNTIYF.

This sequence joins TRBV12-3 or TRBV12-4 and TRBJ1-2; no clear D gene. The V gene lost 4 bases and the J gene lost 4 bases, with 10 bases spanning the gap. The CDR3 is 13 residues long. CDR3 sequence (DNA): TGTGCCAGCAGTTACTCGGAGACCTATGGCTACACCTTC. Residues: CASSYSETYGYTF.

This clonotype was seen repeatedly, ten times or more. The chain combines TRBV20-1 with TRBJ1-1; D is ambiguous. Deletions cut 4 bases from V and 1 base from J, with 16 bases between. CDR3 length: 15 amino acids. CDR1 DFQATT and CDR2 SNEGSKA come from the germline V gene (reference sequence). CDR3 in amino acids: CSATSPDGENTEAFF. CDR3 coding DNA: TGCAGTGCTACCTCCCCGGATGGGGAGAACACTGAAGCTTTCTTT.

This chain connects TRBV20-1 to TRBJ2-6, with D unclear. This CDR3 region has 15 residues. Germline V gene lookup returns CDR1 DFQATT and CDR2 SNEGSKA (reference sequence). Trimming took 3 bases from V and 3 from J, leaving 12 bases between them. For the CDR3, the DNA is TGCAGTGCTAGCTCGGGTGCCCATGGGGCCAACGTCCTGACTTTC. This sequence encodes CSASSGAHGANVLTF.

This clonotype came up many times. The rearrangement joins TRBV2 to TRBJ1-4; 7 bases map to TRBD1. CDR1 and CDR2 from the germline V gene are SNHLY and FYNNEI. V trimming: 10 bases; J trimming: 5 bases; junction bases outside the gene matches: 10. The CDR3 contains 14 residues. As DNA, the CDR3 is TGTGCCACCTCAGACCGGGACAGCAATGAAAAACTGTTTTTT. Translation gives CATSDRDSNEKLFF.

The CDR3 here is CASSSTTYNSPLHF. CDR3 in DNA: TGTGCCAGCAGCTCCACAACCTATAATTCACCCCTCCACTTT. This chain uses TRBV7-3 with TRBJ1-6, with no clear D. From germline, CDR1 is SGHTA and CDR2 FQGTGA. The CDR3 is made up of 14 amino acids. V lost 4 bases to trimming and J lost 2 bases, with 6 bases between them. The full variable domain, in which reference TRBV7-3 and TRBJ1-6 provide the parts outside the CDR3, is GAGVSQTPSNKVTEKGKYVELRCDPISGHTALYWYRQSLGQGPEFLIYFQGTGAADDSGLPNDRFFAVRPEGSVSTLKIQRTERGDSAVYLCASSSTTYNSPLHFGNGTRLTVT.

This clonotype was seen many times. The V gene is TRBV5-8, the J gene TRBJ2-5; D uncertain. V was trimmed by 4 bases and J by 9 bases, leaving 19 bases between them. This CDR3 is built from 14 residues. Germline V gene data show CDR1 as SGHTS and CDR2 as YDEGEE. CDR3 DNA sequence: TGTGCCAGCAGCCTAGGGATGTCGGGTAGGCCCCAGTACTTC. It translates to CASSLGMSGRPQYF.

This chain joins TRBV6-1 and TRBJ2-7; weak D call: TRBD1 (6 bases). The CDR3 has 13 amino acids. Looked up from germline, CDR1 is MNHNS and CDR2 is SASEGT. V dropped 4 bases and J dropped 4 bases, with 11 bases sitting between them. DNA of the CDR3: TGTGCCAGCAGTGCGGACACAGGGTACGAGCAGTACTTC. This gives the protein CASSADTGYEQYF.

This clonotype was seen repeatedly, ten times or more. The chain carries TRBV2 and TRBJ2-5, with D unresolved. From germline, CDR1 is SNHLY and CDR2 FYNNEI. This CDR3 spans 14 amino acids. V dropped 6 bases and J dropped 2 bases, with 13 bases sitting between them. The CDR3 DNA follows: TGTGCCAGCAGCCCTGTGGCAGAACAAGAGACCCAGTACTTC. Residues: CASSPVAEQETQYF.

This clonotype came up many times. The chain recombines TRBV11-3 with TRBJ1-1; D remains unclear. The length of the CDR3 is 13 residues. V was pared by 7 bases and J by 0 bases, with 9 bases between. Per germline, CDR1 SGHNT and CDR2 YENEEA. CDR3 bases: TGTGCCAGCAACAGAAAGATGAACACTGAAGCTTTCTTT. Translation: CASNRKMNTEAFF.

This clonotype was detected many times. The chain recombines TRBV9 with TRBJ1-1; TRBD1 matches at 7 bases. This CDR3 comprises 16 residues. V gave up 3 bases and J gave up 3 bases; unmatched junction bases: 11. Germline values: CDR1 SGDLS, CDR2 YYNGEE. DNA of the CDR3: TGTGCCAGCAGCGCCCCGACAGGGATTGGTGACACTGAAGCTTTCTTT. It encodes CASSAPTGIGDTEAFF.

This chain uses TRBV30 with TRBJ1-1; D possibly corresponds to TRBD1 (5 bases). Germline CDR1 reads GTSNPN; CDR2 reads SVGIG (reference sequence). This CDR3 spans 13 amino acids. V was clipped by 3 bases and J by 4 bases, with 12 bases between them. CDR3 residues: CAWSPTGTTEAFF. DNA for the CDR3: TGTGCCTGGAGCCCTACCGGGACCACTGAAGCTTTCTTT.

This clonotype was recorded a few times. The chain carries TRBV5-4 and TRBJ2-3; 15 nucleotides line up with TRBD2. Trimming took 4 bases from V and 5 from J; bases not matched to a gene: 5. This CDR3 is 16 amino acids long. Per the germline V gene, CDR1 is SGHNT and CDR2 is YYREEE (reference sequence). The CDR3 loop reads CASSRGTSGRRDTQYF. In DNA, the CDR3 is TGTGCCAGCAGCCGAGGGACTAGCGGGAGGAGAGATACGCAGTATTTT.

The V and J genes are TRBV5-1 and TRBJ1-6, with 7 bases lining up with TRBD1. Germline values: CDR1 SGHRS, CDR2 YFSETQ. CDR3 length: 20 amino acids. V shed 5 bases, J shed 16 bases, and the junction held 33 bases outside the gene matches. CDR3 DNA sequence: TGCGCCAGCAGGCCACTCGCAGGGGGATCGGAGACCCAGGAACGCCCTGCTCTCCACTTT. Amino acid sequence: CASRPLAGGSETQERPALHF.

The gene calls are TRBV11-1 and TRBJ2-7; 7 positions agree with TRBD2. TRBJ2-1 matches the DNA end more closely, so the J call is doubtful. There are 16 residues in the CDR3. Germline values: CDR1 SGHAT, CDR2 FQDESV (reference sequence). Written as DNA, the CDR3 is TGTGCCAGCAGCAATGAGCAGCGGGAATCCACCAATGAGCAGTTCTTC. This codes for CASSNEQRESTNEQFF.

This clonotype was counted at least ten times. This chain uses TRBV12-3 or TRBV12-4 with TRBJ2-7, with D perhaps matching TRBD1 (5 bases). Trimming took off 2 bases at V and 1 base at J, with 15 bases between the two ends. The CDR3 is made up of 16 amino acids. The CDR3 bases are TGTGCCAGCAGTTTACACGGGCAGGGCCTATCCTACGAGCAGTACTTC. As protein: CASSLHGQGLSYEQYF.

The chain joins TRBV2 to TRBJ1-5; D possibly corresponds to TRBD2 (6 bases). The DNA end favors TRBJ2-3, so the J call may be wrong. Per germline, CDR1 SNHLY and CDR2 FYNNEI. This CDR3 is built from 14 residues. The CDR3 nucleotides are TGTGCCAGCAGTGACGCGGGGATCACAGATACGCAGTATTTT. Protein product: CASSDAGITDTQYF.

Note on this clonotype: This may stem from a read error, because a much larger clone lies one nucleotide away. This chain connects TRBV20-1 to TRBJ2-7; D may be TRBD1 or TRBD2 (5 bases each). The CDR3 is made up of 13 amino acids. In germline, CDR1 is DFQATT, CDR2 SNEGSKA (reference sequence). Trimming removed 7 bases at V and 5 bases at J, with 18 bases between. In DNA, the CDR3 is TGCAGTGTTAAGGGGACGTGGGGCGACGAGCAGTACTTC. Its protein is CSVKGTWGDEQYF.

As concerns this clonotype: The conserved closing phenylalanine or tryptophan is absent in this CDR3, likely reflecting a read error. The chain combines TRBV24-1 with TRBJ2-2; tentative D call: TRBD2 (7 bases). Per germline, CDR1 KGHDR and CDR2 SFDVKD. Trimming stripped 0 bases from V and 3 bases from J, with 16 bases between. This CDR3 spans 18 amino acids. The CDR3 bases are TGTGCCACCAGTGATTTGCAAAGCAGAGGGGGGGACACCGGGGAGCTGTTTCTT. Translated: CATSDLQSRGGDTGELFL.

V is TRBV25-1 and J is TRBJ2-1, with TRBD1 identical over 11 bases. Per the germline V gene, CDR1 is MGHDK and CDR2 is SYGVNS. V shed 4 bases and J 6 bases; nucleotides not matched to a gene: 8. The CDR3 totals 16 residues. The CDR3 sequence is CASSGNRDRGGNEQFF. The CDR3 nucleotides read TGTGCCAGCAGTGGGAACCGGGACAGGGGGGGCAATGAGCAGTTCTTC.